A selection of T cell receptor beta chains follows, all from one sample in a study of molecular identifiers for immune sequencing clone quantification. TCRdb called the PCR reads again in MiXCR, with one record for every CDR3 protein. The sample comprises approximately 500,000 distinct CDR3 sequences, 25% of which are singletons, and around 0.76% rests with the top ten. Material for sequencing was naive CD8+ T cells from blood, with Jurkat cell RNA spiked in. The receptor set was obtained from a human donor in good health. Some libraries in this study had Jurkat cell RNA spiked in. Each CDR3 is given with its conserved first and last residue. Fields, in order: clone size, J gene, V gene, D gene, CDR3 protein, CDR3 DNA. D genes are given only for firm matches. Where a row states a size, it is once, few, many or the class of an expanded clone; other rows omit it.

clone size: .
J gene: TRBJ1-4
V gene: TRBV5-1
D gene: .
CDR3 protein: CASSLTGTPGVVNEKLFF
CDR3 DNA: TGCGCCAGCAGCTTGACCGGGACCCCAGGAGTGGTTAATGAAAAACTGTTTTTT

clone size: .
J gene: TRBJ2-3
V gene: TRBV7-9
D gene: .
CDR3 protein: CASREHLTDTQYF
CDR3 DNA: TGTGCCAGCAGAGAGCATCTTACAGATACGCAGTATTTT

clone size: .
J gene: TRBJ2-7
V gene: TRBV9
D gene: .
CDR3 protein: CASSVEAGAIEQYF
CDR3 DNA: TGTGCCAGCAGCGTAGAGGCAGGGGCTATCGAGCAGTACTTC

clone size: many
J gene: TRBJ2-7
V gene: TRBV6-5
D gene: TRBD2
CDR3 protein: CASSYSASGGEQYF
CDR3 DNA: TGTGCCAGCAGTTACTCTGCTAGCGGGGGCGAGCAGTACTTC

clone size: many
J gene: TRBJ2-3
V gene: TRBV20-1
D gene: TRBD2
CDR3 protein: CSAREVGEGWPDTQYF
CDR3 DNA: TGCAGTGCTAGAGAGGTGGGGGAGGGATGGCCAGATACGCAGTATTTT

clone size: .
J gene: TRBJ2-7
V gene: TRBV10-1
D gene: .
CDR3 protein: CASSESTRGVNEQYF
CDR3 DNA: TGCGCCAGCAGTGAGTCGACTCGAGGGGTGAACGAGCAGTACTTC

clone size: .
J gene: TRBJ2-7
V gene: TRBV6-2/TRBV6-3
D gene: TRBD2
CDR3 protein: CASTTGISGTSGGYEQSF
CDR3 DNA: TGTGCCAGCACCACCGGAATATCCGGGACTAGCGGGGGCTACGAGCAGTCCTTC

clone size: many
J gene: TRBJ1-1
V gene: TRBV6-5
D gene: TRBD1
CDR3 protein: CASSYSRDRGTEAFF
CDR3 DNA: TGTGCCAGCAGTTATTCCCGTGACAGGGGCACTGAAGCTTTCTTT

clone size: .
J gene: TRBJ1-4
V gene: TRBV3-1
D gene: .
CDR3 protein: CASSQEPLRRTAATNEKLFF
CDR3 DNA: TGTGCCAGCAGCCAAGAGCCCCTAAGACGCACCGCCGCAACTAATGAAAAACTGTTTTTT

clone size: .
J gene: TRBJ2-7
V gene: TRBV19
D gene: TRBD2
CDR3 protein: CASSPPRTSGGISYEQYF
CDR3 DNA: TGTGCCAGTAGTCCCCCCCGGACTAGCGGGGGCATCTCCTACGAGCAGTACTTC

clone size: .
J gene: TRBJ1-5
V gene: TRBV6-2/TRBV6-3
D gene: .
CDR3 protein: CASSYSRRDKELRSNQPQHF
CDR3 DNA: TGTGCCAGCAGTTACTCTCGCCGGGACAAAGAGCTACGTAGCAATCAGCCCCAGCATTTT

clone size: many
J gene: TRBJ2-3
V gene: TRBV7-9
D gene: TRBD2
CDR3 protein: CASSYLAGATDTQYF
CDR3 DNA: TGTGCCAGCAGCTACCTAGCGGGAGCTACAGATACGCAGTATTTT

clone size: .
J gene: TRBJ1-1
V gene: TRBV9
D gene: .
CDR3 protein: CASSGTGGAEAFF
CDR3 DNA: TGTGCCAGCAGCGGGACCGGTGGGGCTGAAGCTTTCTTT

clone size: .
J gene: TRBJ2-7
V gene: TRBV19
D gene: .
CDR3 protein: CASSPILRGTYEQYF
CDR3 DNA: TGTGCCAGTAGCCCGATCCTCCGGGGAACCTACGAGCAGTACTTC

clone size: .
J gene: TRBJ1-1
V gene: TRBV2
D gene: TRBD1
CDR3 protein: CAMRDRVNTEAFF
CDR3 DNA: TGTGCCATGAGGGACAGGGTGAACACTGAAGCTTTCTTT

clone size: .
J gene: TRBJ1-5
V gene: TRBV27
D gene: .
CDR3 protein: CASSLSSGVGNQPQHF
CDR3 DNA: TGTGCCAGCAGTTTATCATCAGGGGTGGGCAATCAGCCCCAGCATTTT

clone size: few
J gene: TRBJ2-5
V gene: TRBV19
D gene: .
CDR3 protein: CASNIGKGREETQYF
CDR3 DNA: TGTGCCAGTAACATCGGCAAGGGGCGAGAGGAGACCCAGTACTTC

clone size: many
J gene: TRBJ2-7
V gene: TRBV5-1
D gene: TRBD1
CDR3 protein: CASSPGGTGIFGEQYF
CDR3 DNA: TGCGCCAGCAGTCCGGGTGGGACAGGTATATTTGGCGAGCAGTACTTC

clone size: .
J gene: TRBJ2-7
V gene: TRBV4-1
D gene: .
CDR3 protein: CASSQGRDLYEQYF
CDR3 DNA: TGCGCCAGCAGCCAAGGCCGGGACCTATACGAGCAGTACTTC

clone size: .
J gene: TRBJ2-5
V gene: TRBV24-1
D gene: TRBD1
CDR3 protein: CATSDFPNLGTGVETQYF
CDR3 DNA: TGTGCCACCAGTGATTTCCCCAACCTGGGGACAGGGGTAGAGACCCAGTACTTC

clone size: few
J gene: TRBJ1-6
V gene: TRBV10-3
D gene: .
CDR3 protein: CAISDITGHSYNSPLHF
CDR3 DNA: TGTGCCATCAGTGATATTACAGGCCACTCCTATAATTCACCCCTCCACTTT

clone size: few
J gene: TRBJ2-3
V gene: TRBV6-5
D gene: .
CDR3 protein: CASRAGVADTQYF
CDR3 DNA: TGTGCCAGCAGAGCAGGAGTAGCGGATACGCAGTATTTT

clone size: few
J gene: TRBJ2-7
V gene: TRBV27
D gene: .
CDR3 protein: CASSRISGDEQYF
CDR3 DNA: TGTGCCAGCAGTCGCATCTCGGGCGACGAGCAGTACTTC

clone size: .
J gene: TRBJ1-2
V gene: TRBV5-3
D gene: .
CDR3 protein: CASSLDSGDLYGYTF
CDR3 DNA: TGTGCCAGCAGCTTGGATTCGGGGGACCTATATGGCTACACCTTC

clone size: .
J gene: TRBJ1-1
V gene: TRBV19
D gene: .
CDR3 protein: CASTTGLWEAFF
CDR3 DNA: TGTGCCAGCACCACCGGACTCTGGGAAGCTTTCTTT

clone size: many
J gene: TRBJ2-2
V gene: TRBV5-4
D gene: TRBD2
CDR3 protein: CASSLHWTSGSPGELFF
CDR3 DNA: TGTGCCAGCAGCTTGCACTGGACTAGCGGGAGTCCCGGGGAGCTGTTTTTT

clone size: few
J gene: TRBJ2-5
V gene: TRBV7-9
D gene: .
CDR3 protein: CASSPAQGAETQYF
CDR3 DNA: TGTGCCAGCAGCCCCGCGCAGGGCGCGGAGACCCAGTACTTC

clone size: .
J gene: TRBJ2-5
V gene: TRBV12-3/TRBV12-4
D gene: .
CDR3 protein: CASSGGFEETQYF
CDR3 DNA: TGTGCCAGCAGCGGGGGCTTCGAAGAGACCCAGTACTTC

clone size: .
J gene: TRBJ2-3
V gene: TRBV7-9
D gene: .
CDR3 protein: CASSPGVYWTDTQYF
CDR3 DNA: TGTGCCAGCAGCCCAGGGGTGTACTGGACAGATACGCAGTATTTT

clone size: .
J gene: TRBJ2-7
V gene: TRBV14
D gene: .
CDR3 protein: CASSQGFGSASLYEQYF
CDR3 DNA: TGTGCCAGCAGCCAAGGTTTTGGGTCGGCAAGCTTGTACGAGCAGTACTTC

clone size: .
J gene: TRBJ2-2
V gene: TRBV27
D gene: TRBD2
CDR3 protein: CASSPGLAGWSNTGELFF
CDR3 DNA: TGTGCCAGCAGTCCGGGACTAGCGGGATGGTCAAACACCGGGGAGCTGTTTTTT

clone size: many
J gene: TRBJ2-7
V gene: TRBV30
D gene: .
CDR3 protein: CAWSVLGLDEQYF
CDR3 DNA: TGTGCCTGGAGTGTACTAGGTCTTGATGAGCAGTACTTC

clone size: few
J gene: TRBJ2-7
V gene: TRBV7-9
D gene: TRBD2
CDR3 protein: CASSPFGSGSSGEQYF
CDR3 DNA: TGTGCCAGCAGCCCCTTTGGCAGCGGGAGTTCAGGCGAGCAGTACTTC

clone size: many
J gene: TRBJ2-3
V gene: TRBV6-2/TRBV6-3
D gene: .
CDR3 protein: CASRKSDTQYF
CDR3 DNA: TGTGCCAGCAGAAAGTCAGATACGCAGTATTTT

clone size: .
J gene: TRBJ2-7
V gene: TRBV19
D gene: .
CDR3 protein: CASAMGLNYEQYF
CDR3 DNA: TGTGCCAGTGCGATGGGACTGAACTACGAGCAGTACTTC

clone size: many
J gene: TRBJ2-7
V gene: TRBV9
D gene: TRBD2
CDR3 protein: CASSETSGSGLHEQYF
CDR3 DNA: TGTGCCAGCAGTGAGACTAGCGGGAGTGGACTTCACGAGCAGTACTTC

clone size: .
J gene: TRBJ2-7
V gene: TRBV9
D gene: TRBD1
CDR3 protein: CASSVSGQGDEQYF
CDR3 DNA: TGTGCCAGCAGCGTATCGGGACAGGGAGACGAGCAGTACTTC

clone size: few
J gene: TRBJ2-7
V gene: TRBV4-3
D gene: .
CDR3 protein: CASSQEMASSYEQYF
CDR3 DNA: TGCGCCAGCAGCCAAGAAATGGCCAGCTCCTACGAGCAGTACTTC

clone size: .
J gene: TRBJ2-1
V gene: TRBV3-1
D gene: TRBD2
CDR3 protein: CASSQENSGRHNEQFF
CDR3 DNA: TGTGCCAGCAGCCAAGAGAACAGCGGGAGACACAATGAGCAGTTCTTC

clone size: few
J gene: TRBJ2-2
V gene: TRBV7-9
D gene: TRBD2
CDR3 protein: CASSLGLAGGLNTGELFF
CDR3 DNA: TGTGCCAGCAGCTTGGGACTAGCGGGAGGTCTGAACACCGGGGAGCTGTTTTTT

clone size: many
J gene: TRBJ1-6
V gene: TRBV5-1
D gene: TRBD1
CDR3 protein: CASSVWTGVNSPLHF
CDR3 DNA: TGCGCCAGCAGCGTGTGGACAGGAGTAAATTCACCCCTCCACTTT

clone size: .
J gene: TRBJ2-5
V gene: TRBV20-1
D gene: .
CDR3 protein: CSAIGWQETQYF
CDR3 DNA: TGCAGTGCTATCGGGTGGCAAGAGACCCAGTACTTC

clone size: .
J gene: TRBJ2-1
V gene: TRBV5-4
D gene: .
CDR3 protein: CASSEGENINNEQFF
CDR3 DNA: TGTGCCAGCAGCGAAGGGGAGAACATTAACAATGAGCAGTTCTTC

clone size: .
J gene: TRBJ1-1
V gene: TRBV7-6
D gene: .
CDR3 protein: CASRPAGVGGTEAFF
CDR3 DNA: TGTGCCAGCCGCCCGGCAGGGGTAGGGGGCACTGAAGCTTTCTTT

clone size: few
J gene: TRBJ2-7
V gene: TRBV23-1
D gene: TRBD1
CDR3 protein: CASSQSEGQDSYEQYF
CDR3 DNA: TGCGCCAGCAGTCAATCAGAGGGACAGGACTCCTACGAGCAGTACTTC

clone size: few
J gene: TRBJ2-5
V gene: TRBV25-1
D gene: .
CDR3 protein: CASSEFQGMETQYF
CDR3 DNA: TGTGCCAGCAGTGAATTTCAGGGGATGGAGACCCAGTACTTC

clone size: .
J gene: TRBJ1-2
V gene: TRBV12-3/TRBV12-4
D gene: .
CDR3 protein: CASSLRGPPNYGYTF
CDR3 DNA: TGTGCCAGCAGTTTGAGGGGCCCCCCCAACTATGGCTACACCTTC

clone size: many
J gene: TRBJ1-5
V gene: TRBV19
D gene: .
CDR3 protein: CASRISQGRSNQPQHF
CDR3 DNA: TGTGCCAGTAGAATTAGCCAGGGAAGGAGCAATCAGCCCCAGCATTTT

clone size: few
J gene: TRBJ2-5
V gene: TRBV20-1
D gene: .
CDR3 protein: CSARNLPPGIQETQYF
CDR3 DNA: TGCAGTGCTCGTAACCTACCCCCAGGGATTCAAGAGACCCAGTACTTC

clone size: few
J gene: TRBJ1-4
V gene: TRBV3-2
D gene: .
CDR3 protein: CASSPATWNEKLFF
CDR3 DNA: TGTGCCAGCAGCCCCGCAACCTGGAATGAAAAACTGTTTTTT

clone size: many
J gene: TRBJ2-3
V gene: TRBV4-3
D gene: TRBD2
CDR3 protein: CASSPLGSGSLDTQYF
CDR3 DNA: TGCGCCAGCAGCCCTCTTGGAAGCGGGAGTTTAGATACGCAGTATTTT

clone size: .
J gene: TRBJ2-1
V gene: TRBV4-3
D gene: .
CDR3 protein: CASSQDKVSYNEQFF
CDR3 DNA: TGCGCCAGCAGCCAGGACAAGGTTTCCTACAATGAGCAGTTCTTC

clone size: once
J gene: TRBJ1-1
V gene: TRBV7-9
D gene: TRBD1
CDR3 protein: CASSSTDREAFF
CDR3 DNA: TGTGCCAGCAGCTCGACGGACAGGGAAGCTTTCTTT